This entry lists 30 T cell receptor beta chains sequenced from one sample in a study of T cell repertoires in cytomegalovirus infection. Using its own MiXCR run on the reads, TCRdb lists one record per CDR3 protein. The sample lists about 320,000 distinct CDR3 sequences; 9.5% were seen once. The sequencing sample was made of PBMCs. The receptor set was obtained from a human donor in good health (CMV status not recorded). Some clones in this sample may be carry-over from other donors' samples.

The chain recombines TRBV6-8 with TRBJ2-5; 12 bases map to TRBD1. Per germline, CDR1 MNHGY and CDR2 SAAAGT. V was pared by 5 bases and J by 5 bases, with 6 bases of the junction left unmatched. This CDR3 contains 15 residues. CDR3 sequence reads: CASSGGQGAGETQYF. The CDR3 DNA reads as TGTGCCAGCAGTGGGGGACAGGGGGCCGGGGAGACCCAGTACTTC.

The genes are TRBV5-6 and TRBJ1-5; the D gene is possibly TRBD1 (6 bases). The CDR3 covers 16 residues. The V gene lost 4 bases and the J gene lost 0 bases, with 14 bases spanning the gap. Germline V gene data show CDR1 as SGHDT and CDR2 as YYEEEE. The CDR3 is CASSIRTDPSNQPQHF. CDR3 in DNA: TGTGCCAGCAGCATAAGGACAGACCCTAGCAATCAGCCCCAGCATTTT.

This clonotype was found many times. The V call is TRBV10-3, the J call TRBJ2-7; perhaps TRBD2 as D (6 bases). Trimming left V 6 bases short and J 4 bases short, with 19 bases between. The CDR3 consists of 15 residues. CDR1 and CDR2 from the germline V gene are ENHRY and SYGVKD. CDR3 sequence (DNA): TGTGCCATCAGAGATGGGAGGCCCCTCCTATACGAGCAGTACTTC. It yields the protein CAIRDGRPLLYEQYF.

This clonotype was observed at least ten times. The CDR3 coding sequence is TGTGCCAGCAGTCCGGCCGGTCCCAATCAGCCCCAGCATTTT. Encoded protein: CASSPAGPNQPQHF. This chain connects TRBV6-2 or TRBV6-3 to TRBJ1-5; no firm D call. CDR1 and CDR2 (germline): MNHEY, SVGEGT. Deletions cut 5 bases from V and 3 bases from J, with 11 bases between. The CDR3 has 14 residues.

This clonotype was picked up many times. The rearrangement joins TRBV7-2 to TRBJ1-3; 9 bases agree with TRBD1. CDR3 length equals 15 residues. The junction had 5 bases not matched to a gene; V was cut back by 4 bases and J by 4 bases. Germline V lookup: CDR1 SGHTA, CDR2 FQGNSA. The CDR3 nucleotides read TGTGCCAGCAGCTCATTACAGGGGGCCGGAAACACCATATATTTT. This translates into CASSSLQGAGNTIYF.

This sequence joins TRBV19 and TRBJ1-4, with a tentative D call TRBD1 (5 bases). CDR1 and CDR2 from the germline V gene are LNHDA and SQIVND (reference sequence). This CDR3 is 14 amino acids long. V was clipped by 3 bases and J by 2 bases, with 7 bases between them. The CDR3 protein is CASSIDSTNEKLFF. CDR3 in DNA: TGTGCCAGTAGTATCGACAGTACTAATGAAAAACTGTTTTTT.

To note about this clonotype: A read error may be the cause here, since a much bigger clone is one base away. The chain combines TRBV12-3 or TRBV12-4 with TRBJ2-6; the D gene is possibly TRBD1 (5 bases). Trimming cost V 10 bases and J 2 bases, with 18 bases left between them. The CDR3 is 16 amino acids. The CDR3 region is CATLDTVKTGANVLTF. Written as DNA, the CDR3 is TGTGCCACCCTGGACACTGTGAAGACTGGGGCCAACGTCCTGACTTTC.

This clonotype was counted many times. This chain uses TRBV7-2 with TRBJ1-2; D is perhaps TRBD1 (6 bases). V lost 4 bases to trimming and J lost 0 bases, with 12 bases between them. The CDR3 is 15 residues long. Germline values: CDR1 SGHTA, CDR2 FQGNSA. The chain's CDR3 is CASSSSTGANYGYTF. CDR3 coding DNA: TGTGCCAGCAGCTCCTCGACAGGAGCTAACTATGGCTACACCTTC.

This clonotype was detected only a few times. V and J are TRBV30 and TRBJ2-2; TRBD2 might be the D (5 bases). CDR1 and CDR2 (germline): GTSNPN, SVGIG (reference sequence). This CDR3 has 14 residues. With 4 bases removed from V and 4 bases from J, the gap between germline ends came to 13 bases. The DNA for the CDR3 is TGTGCCTGGATATTTGGACTTGGCACCGGGGAGCTGTTTTTT. This translates into CAWIFGLGTGELFF.

This chain joins TRBV2 and TRBJ1-2; no definite D call. This CDR3 spans 12 amino acids. Germline CDR1 and CDR2: SNHLY and FYNNEI. Deletions cut 6 bases from V and 4 bases from J, with 9 bases between. The DNA of the CDR3 is TGTGCCAGCAGAGGACTGGTCTATGGCTACACCTTC. It codes for CASRGLVYGYTF.

This clonotype appeared many times. This chain connects TRBV12-3 or TRBV12-4 to TRBJ1-1; D is unclear. This CDR3 spans 11 amino acids. V was pared by 1 base and J by 6 bases, with 3 bases between. Written as DNA, the CDR3 is TGTGCCAGCAGTTTAGGCCCTGAAGCTTTCTTT. Translated: CASSLGPEAFF.

The chain recombines TRBV20-1 with TRBJ2-3; D uncertain. V was trimmed by 3 bases and J by 6 bases, leaving 10 bases between them. Germline CDR1 is DFQATT and CDR2 is SNEGSKA (reference sequence). This CDR3 spans 12 amino acids. The CDR3, as DNA: TGCAGTGCTAGGATTTGGTCGGATACGCAGTATTTT. Residues: CSARIWSDTQYF.

This clonotype was seen ten or more times. The chain joins TRBV20-1 to TRBJ1-2; tentatively, D is TRBD1 (5 bases). The V and J ends lost 0 bases and 2 bases respectively, with 13 bases between them. From germline, CDR1 is DFQATT and CDR2 SNEGSKA (reference sequence). This CDR3 spans 15 amino acids. The CDR3 loop reads CSARDIGTVNYGYTF. The CDR3 DNA is TGCAGTGCTAGAGATATCGGGACGGTAAACTATGGCTACACCTTC.

The sample holds many counts of this clonotype. V gene TRBV7-2 combines with J gene TRBJ2-7, with 9 positions matching TRBD1. The V gene's germline CDR1 is SGHTA and CDR2 FQGNSA. The CDR3 is 15 amino acids. V shed 2 bases, J shed 4 bases, and the junction held 6 bases outside the gene matches. The CDR3 loop is CASSLRDRVEYEQYF. The CDR3 nucleotides are TGTGCCAGCAGCTTACGGGACAGGGTGGAATACGAGCAGTACTTC.

This clonotype showed up many times. The chain is built from TRBV12-3 or TRBV12-4 and TRBJ2-3; D may be TRBD1 (5 bases). V lost 1 base to trimming and J lost 6 bases, with 11 bases between them. The CDR3 is 14 amino acids. The CDR3 spells CASSLVGPRDTQYF. CDR3 nucleotide sequence: TGTGCCAGCAGTTTAGTGGGGCCACGGGATACGCAGTATTTT.

There are many counts of this clonotype. This sequence joins TRBV28 and TRBJ2-1; D possibly corresponds to TRBD1 (6 bases). This CDR3 region has 15 residues. Germline-derived CDR1 and CDR2 are MDHEN and SYDVKM. The V end was cut by 6 bases, the J end by 6 bases, with 18 bases between. The CDR3 sequence: CASSHFLQGLNEQFF. The CDR3 DNA reads TGTGCCAGCAGCCACTTTCTCCAGGGGCTCAATGAGCAGTTCTTC.

The chain carries TRBV20-1 and TRBJ1-1; weak D call: TRBD1 (6 bases). Germline V lookup: CDR1 DFQATT, CDR2 SNEGSKA (reference sequence). This CDR3 comprises 14 residues. Trimming cost V 1 base and J 3 bases, with 12 bases left between them. The chain's CDR3 is CSARAGAQYTEAFF. CDR3 DNA: TGCAGTGCTAGAGCGGGGGCGCAGTACACTGAAGCTTTCTTT.

The table lists this clonotype with a few counts. The chain has TRBV6-8 and TRBJ1-1; D is possibly TRBD1 (5 bases). Germline V gene lookup returns CDR1 MNHGY and CDR2 SAAAGT. Deletions cut 2 bases from V and 0 bases from J, with 10 bases between. The CDR3 loop spans 15 amino acids. The CDR3 DNA reads TGTGCCAGCAGTTACGGGAGACAGATGAACACTGAAGCTTTCTTT. This codes for CASSYGRQMNTEAFF.

This clonotype was seen a few times. V gene TRBV27 combines with J gene TRBJ2-2; D is perhaps TRBD1 or TRBD2 (6 bases each). V was trimmed by 6 bases and J by 6 bases, leaving 14 bases between them. The CDR3 is 14 residues long. Germline CDR1 reads MNHEY; CDR2 reads SMNVEV (reference sequence). CDR3 nucleotides: TGTGCCAGCAGAGGTCGGGGGCCCGCCGGGGAGCTGTTTTTT. Encoded protein: CASRGRGPAGELFF.

The sample holds many counts of this clonotype. The chain links TRBV7-3 to TRBJ2-3; 8 nucleotides match TRBD1. The CDR3 sequence is 14 residues long. V was clipped by 4 bases and J by 4 bases; unmatched bases: 4. CDR1 and CDR2 (germline): SGHTA, FQGTGA. The CDR3 is CASSSRGRSDTQYF. The CDR3 nucleotides read TGTGCCAGCAGCTCCAGGGGGCGATCAGATACGCAGTATTTT.

This clonotype occurred many times. The chain links TRBV7-8 to TRBJ2-2; 7 bases map to TRBD1. J was trimmed by 0 bases and V by 5 bases; bases with no gene match: 12. CDR1 is SGHVS, CDR2 FQNEAQ, per germline. The CDR3 extends over 18 amino acids. The CDR3 DNA reads as TGTGCCAGCAGCCACGGGACAGACTTATTAACGAACACCGGGGAGCTGTTTTTT. Translated, it gives CASSHGTDLLTNTGELFF.

This clonotype has only a few counts. V and J are TRBV12-3 or TRBV12-4 and TRBJ1-1; D is unclear. The V and J ends lost 7 bases and 1 base respectively, with 10 bases between them. The CDR3 spans 13 residues. The CDR3: CASTLRQNTEAFF. The CDR3 bases are TGTGCCAGCACCCTAAGACAGAACACTGAAGCTTTCTTT.

V and J are TRBV19 and TRBJ1-2; no reliable D call. V was shortened by 7 bases and J by 5 bases, with 11 bases between the two germline ends. Looked up from germline, CDR1 is LNHDA and CDR2 is SQIVND (reference sequence). CDR3 size: 12 residues. CDR3 nucleotides: TGTGCCAGTAAGGACGGAGGATATGGCTACACCTTC. This gives the protein CASKDGGYGYTF.

This clonotype was counted ten times or more. V and J are TRBV7-3 and TRBJ2-1; D gene uncertain. Germline CDR1 is SGHTA and CDR2 is FQGTGA. The CDR3 contains 13 residues. Trimming removed 1 base from V and 6 bases from J, with 7 bases in between. The CDR3 nucleotides are TGTGCCAGCAGCTTAAGCCCGTCCAATGAGCAGTTCTTC. Amino acid sequence: CASSLSPSNEQFF.

The chain joins TRBV2 to TRBJ2-7; D possibly corresponds to TRBD1 (6 bases). The CDR3 consists of 15 residues. CDR1 and CDR2 from the germline V gene are SNHLY and FYNNEI. Trimming shortened V by 7 bases and J by 0 bases, and 16 bases separated the two germline ends. The CDR3 DNA is TGTGCCAGCATCCTAGGGACACATAGCTCCTACGAGCAGTACTTC. It encodes CASILGTHSSYEQYF.

This clonotype was found a few times. This sequence joins TRBV7-2 and TRBJ2-7; no definite D call. This CDR3 spans 14 amino acids. The germline V gene has CDR1 SGHTA and CDR2 FQGNSA. Trimming stripped 2 bases from V and 2 bases from J, with 10 bases between. The CDR3 DNA reads as TGTGCCAGCAGCTTACTAGGCAGCACCTACGAGCAGTACTTC. Protein sequence: CASSLLGSTYEQYF.

There are many counts of this clonotype. V usage is TRBV11-2 and J usage is TRBJ2-1; 14 bases are shared with TRBD2. Germline loops: CDR1 SGHAT, CDR2 FQNNGV. The trim removed 5 bases at V and 5 bases at J, leaving 2 bases unmatched. The CDR3 covers 15 residues. The CDR3, as DNA: TGTGCCAGCAGCACGACTAGCGGGAGGGACAATGAGCAGTTCTTC. Protein sequence: CASSTTSGRDNEQFF. The variable domain in full, with the rest retrieved from reference TRBV11-2 and TRBJ2-1, is EAGVAQSPRYKIIEKRQSVAFWCNPISGHATLYWYQQILGQGPKLLIQFQNNGVVDDSQLPKDRFSAERLKGVDSTLKIQPAKLEDSAVYLCASSTTSGRDNEQFFGPGTRLTVL.

At least ten counts were recorded for this clonotype. The gene calls are TRBV20-1 and TRBJ1-5, with 7 bases aligning to TRBD1. The CDR3 covers 13 residues. CDR1 and CDR2 (germline): DFQATT, SNEGSKA (reference sequence). Unmatched junction bases numbered 1, after V lost 0 bases and J lost 5 bases. For the CDR3, the DNA is TGCAGTGCTAGAGACAGGGGGTATCAGCCCCAGCATTTT. Translated: CSARDRGYQPQHF.

This clonotype was seen only a few times. The J gene is TRBJ2-1, the V gene TRBV6-5; TRBD2 agrees at 10 bases. The CDR3 loop spans 13 amino acids. CDR1 is MNHEY and CDR2 is SVGAGI in the germline V gene. The V segment lost 5 bases and the J segment 9 bases; nucleotides outside the gene matches: 4. As DNA, the CDR3 is TGTGCCAGCAGTCTAGCGGGAGTTGGTGAGCAGTTCTTC. Its translation: CASSLAGVGEQFF.

This clonotype was detected many times. The chain employs TRBV7-9 and TRBJ1-5; a weak D match, TRBD1 (6 bases). The CDR3 is 13 residues long. Germline CDR1 reads SEHNR; CDR2 reads FQNEAQ (reference sequence). Between the trimmed V and J ends, which lost 5 bases and 3 bases, there was a span of 8 bases. The CDR3 nucleotides read TGTGCCAGCAGCCGACAGGACAATCAGCCCCAGCATTTT. Translating it yields CASSRQDNQPQHF.